This is a list of T cell receptor beta chains from one sample in a study of shared clonotypes between healthy human individuals. Clones were sequenced by immunoSEQ multiplex PCR, and TCRdb holds only the in-frame ones, with some missing. The sample includes 600,000 to 750,000 clones, approximately 77% of them seen just once. Sequencing used memory CD4+ T cells sorted from blood. The receptor source for this set is a young woman in good health. Each CDR3 is given with its conserved first and last residue. D genes are given only for firm matches. Not every row has a clone size; where given, it reads once, few, many or a size class.

cdr3_length,clone_size,v_call,d_call,j_call,cdr3_nt,cdr3_aa
12,-,TRBV28,-,TRBJ1-2,TGTGCCAGCAGTGAGGCGCTGGGGGGCTACACCTTC,CASSEALGGYTF
16,-,TRBV9,TRBD2,TRBJ2-1,TGTGCCAGCAGCCCTGGGACTAGCGGGAGTTATTCTGAGCAGTTCTTC,CASSPGTSGSYSEQFF
14,-,TRBV28,TRBD1,TRBJ1-2,TGTGCCAGCGGACTACCGGGACAGGGGGCTGGCTACACCTTC,CASGLPGQGAGYTF
17,-,TRBV27,-,TRBJ1-4,TGTGCCAGCAGGCCTCGGGCCGGAGGGGTAACTAATGAAAAACTGTTTTTT,CASRPRAGGVTNEKLFF
12,once,TRBV29-1,TRBD2,TRBJ2-7,TGCAGCGTTCAACTGAGCGGGAACGAGCAGTACTTC,CSVQLSGNEQYF
16,-,TRBV28,TRBD2,TRBJ2-1,TGTGCCAGCAGTCCAAGCGGGACTAGCGCCTACAATGAGCAGTTCTTC,CASSPSGTSAYNEQFF
16,-,TRBV5-1,TRBD2,TRBJ2-3,TGCGCCAGCAGCCAGGTTGACGGGAGGGCCGGAGATACGCAGTATTTT,CASSQVDGRAGDTQYF
13,-,TRBV9,-,TRBJ1-5,TGTGCCAGCAGCGTAGGTACAGATCCGCCCCAGCATTTT,CASSVGTDPPQHF
13,-,TRBV5-1,-,TRBJ2-1,TGCGCCAGCAGCTTGGAGGGCCTCAATGAGCAGTTCTTC,CASSLEGLNEQFF
12,-,TRBV28,-,TRBJ1-5,TGTGCCAGCAGACTGACAGGTCAGCCCCAGCATTTT,CASRLTGQPQHF
15,-,TRBV11-2,TRBD2,TRBJ2-3,TGTGCCAGCAGCCGGACTAGCGGGAGAACAGATACGCAGTATTTT,CASSRTSGRTDTQYF
13,-,TRBV11-3,-,TRBJ2-1,TGTGCCAGCAGCGCGGGACCTAGAGGCGAGCAGTTCTTC,CASSAGPRGEQFF
15,-,TRBV11-2,TRBD1,TRBJ1-5,TGTGCCAGCAGCTCAGGGACAGGGAAGGGTCAGCCCCAGCATTTT,CASSSGTGKGQPQHF
15,-,TRBV15,-,TRBJ2-7,TGTGCCACCAGCCCTCCCCAGATTGCACAATACGAGCAGTACTTC,CATSPPQIAQYEQYF
13,-,TRBV19,-,TRBJ2-4,TGTGCCAGTAACACCTATGAGAAAAACATTCAGTACTTC,CASNTYEKNIQYF
15,-,TRBV28,-,TRBJ2-6,TGTGCCAGCAGTTCCCCTTCCTCTGGGGCCAACGTCCTGACTTTC,CASSSPSSGANVLTF
16,-,TRBV18,-,TRBJ2-1,TGTGCCAGCTCCCACCCAGGGGTATGGGCATACAATGAGCAGTTCTTC,CASSHPGVWAYNEQFF
12,-,TRBV7-9,TRBD1,TRBJ1-1,TGTGCCAGCAGCCACTCAGGGGGTGAAGCTTTCTTT,CASSHSGGEAFF
15,once,TRBV7-9,TRBD2,TRBJ2-1,TGTGCCAGCAGACAAAGCGGGAGCTCCTACAATGAGCAGTTCTTC,CASRQSGSSYNEQFF
16,-,TRBV5-5,TRBD2,TRBJ2-7,TGTGCCAGCCAGTACATAGCGGGAGGGCCTCAAAACGAGCAGTACTTC,CASQYIAGGPQNEQYF
15,many,TRBV18,TRBD1,TRBJ1-5,TGTGCCAGCTCACCACCAGGGACAGGGGATCAGCCCCAGCATTTT,CASSPPGTGDQPQHF
17,once,TRBV14,TRBD1,TRBJ2-1,TGTGCCAGCAGCCAGTTCCTTGGGACAGGGGGCCTAGGGGAGCAGTTCTTC,CASSQFLGTGGLGEQFF
14,-,TRBV7-9,-,TRBJ2-5,TGTGCCAGCAGCTTCATCGCGTTCGAAGAGACCCAGTACTTC,CASSFIAFEETQYF
19,-,TRBV19,-,TRBJ1-4,TGTGCCAGTAGTAACCCGAGGAGACAGGCGACGACAACTAATGAAAAACTGTTTTTT,CASSNPRRQATTTNEKLFF
13,-,TRBV7-6,-,TRBJ1-3,TGTGCCAGCAGCTCAATAGCCGGGGACACCATATATTTT,CASSSIAGDTIYF
14,-,TRBV5-1,-,TRBJ1-2,TGCGCCAGCAGCCCCGTAACCGAGACCTATGGCTACACCTTC,CASSPVTETYGYTF
14,-,TRBV11-2,TRBD2,TRBJ2-3,TGTGCCAGCAGCTCCGGGGGGGACACAGATACGCAGTATTTT,CASSSGGDTDTQYF
12,few,TRBV29-1,-,TRBJ1-2,TGCTGCGGTGGGCAGACCTCCTATGGCTACACCTTC,CCGGQTSYGYTF
13,-,TRBV28,-,TRBJ2-5,TGTGCCAGCAGTTCCGGGTTGGGAGAGACCCAGTACTTC,CASSSGLGETQYF
15,-,TRBV2,-,TRBJ2-2,TGTGCCAGCACAGCCCAGGGGCGGAACACCGGGGAGCTGTTTTTT,CASTAQGRNTGELFF
16,-,TRBV25-1,-,TRBJ2-2,TGTGCCAGCAGTGGAGAGACAGGAACGAACACCGGGGAGCTGTTTTTT,CASSGETGTNTGELFF
13,-,TRBV7-6,-,TRBJ1-5,TGTGCCAGCAGCCCTATCAGCAATCAGCCCCAGCATTTT,CASSPISNQPQHF
15,-,TRBV19,-,TRBJ1-5,TGTGCCAGTAGTATAGAGTACAGATTCAATCAGCCCCAGCATTTT,CASSIEYRFNQPQHF
14,-,TRBV5-6,-,TRBJ1-2,TGTGCCAGCAGCTCCTGGAAGGGGCGCTATGGCTACACCTTC,CASSSWKGRYGYTF
15,-,TRBV5-4,-,TRBJ2-2,TGTGCCAGCAGCTTTGGGCCAGCGAACACCGGGGAGCTGTTTTTT,CASSFGPANTGELFF
21,-,TRBV4-1,TRBD2,TRBJ2-1,TGCGCCAGCAGCCAAGAAACCCACGGCACTAGCGGGACCCACTCCTACAATGAGCAGTTCTTC,CASSQETHGTSGTHSYNEQFF
13,-,TRBV25-1,TRBD1,TRBJ1-5,TGTGCCAGCAGACAGGGGAACAATCAGCCCCAGCATTTT,CASRQGNNQPQHF
16,-,TRBV9,TRBD2,TRBJ2-3,TGTGCCAGCAGCGTAGATCTAGCGGGAGGGACAGATACGCAGTATTTT,CASSVDLAGGTDTQYF
15,-,TRBV6-6,TRBD1,TRBJ1-5,TGTGCCAGCACCATCGGGACAGCACACAATCAGCCCCAGCATTTT,CASTIGTAHNQPQHF
15,-,TRBV28,TRBD1,TRBJ2-7,TGTGCCAGCAGTTTAGTGGGACAGGGCACCTACGAGCAGTACTTC,CASSLVGQGTYEQYF
14,once,TRBV5-1,-,TRBJ2-5,TGCGCCAGCAGAAGGGAGGAGCTAGCAGAGACCCAGTACTTC,CASRREELAETQYF
13,once,TRBV5-6,-,TRBJ2-7,TGTGCCAGCAGCAGGGACCTAATCTACGAGCAGTACTTC,CASSRDLIYEQYF
12,-,TRBV16,-,TRBJ2-5,TGTGCCAGCAGCCCGGCCAGAGAGACCCAGTACTTC,CASSPARETQYF
15,-,TRBV19,-,TRBJ1-3,TGTGCCAGTAGCCTGGGACGGCACTCTGGAAACACCATATATTTT,CASSLGRHSGNTIYF
14,-,TRBV6-6,TRBD1,TRBJ1-3,TGTGCCAGCAAATCGACAGGGGACGGAAACACCATATATTTT,CASKSTGDGNTIYF
16,-,TRBV9,TRBD2,TRBJ2-2,TGTGCCAGCAGCCCTGGGACTAGCCCGAACACCGGGGAGCTGTTTTTT,CASSPGTSPNTGELFF
16,-,TRBV4-2,-,TRBJ2-1,TGTGCCAGCAGCCAAGATCTCACAAGGGGCTACAATGAGCAGTTCTTC,CASSQDLTRGYNEQFF
18,-,TRBV9,TRBD2,TRBJ2-1,TGTGCCAGCAGCGTAGCTTCAGGGACTAGCGGAATATACAATGAGCAGTTCTTC,CASSVASGTSGIYNEQFF
15,-,TRBV10-3,TRBD1,TRBJ2-1,TGTGCCATCAGTGAGTCGGGACAGGTGTGGTATGAGCAGTTCTTC,CAISESGQVWYEQFF
13,-,TRBV18,-,TRBJ1-4,TGTGCCAGCTCACCCACAGGGTTTGAAAAACTGTTTTTT,CASSPTGFEKLFF
15,-,TRBV7-2,-,TRBJ2-7,TGTGCCAGCAGCTTAAGGGGAGACGCGCTCTACGAGCAGTACTTC,CASSLRGDALYEQYF
11,few,TRBV20-1,-,TRBJ1-2,TGCAGTGCTCTCCCCTACAGGGTTAGCGCCTTC,CSALPYRVSAF
15,-,TRBV27,TRBD1,TRBJ2-1,TGTGCCAGCAGACGACAGGGCTACTCCTACAATGAGCAGTTCTTC,CASRRQGYSYNEQFF